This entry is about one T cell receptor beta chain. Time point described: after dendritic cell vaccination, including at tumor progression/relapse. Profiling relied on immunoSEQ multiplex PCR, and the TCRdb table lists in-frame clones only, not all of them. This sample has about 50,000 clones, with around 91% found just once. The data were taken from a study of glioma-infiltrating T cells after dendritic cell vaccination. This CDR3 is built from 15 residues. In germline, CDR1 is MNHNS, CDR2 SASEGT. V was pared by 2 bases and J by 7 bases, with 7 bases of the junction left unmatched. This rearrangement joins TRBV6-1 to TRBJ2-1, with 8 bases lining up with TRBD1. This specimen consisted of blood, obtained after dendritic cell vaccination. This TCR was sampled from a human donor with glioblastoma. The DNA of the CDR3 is TGTGCCAGCAGTGAACCAGGGGGCGCCTGGAATGAGCAGTTCTTC. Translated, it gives CASSEPGGAWNEQFF.